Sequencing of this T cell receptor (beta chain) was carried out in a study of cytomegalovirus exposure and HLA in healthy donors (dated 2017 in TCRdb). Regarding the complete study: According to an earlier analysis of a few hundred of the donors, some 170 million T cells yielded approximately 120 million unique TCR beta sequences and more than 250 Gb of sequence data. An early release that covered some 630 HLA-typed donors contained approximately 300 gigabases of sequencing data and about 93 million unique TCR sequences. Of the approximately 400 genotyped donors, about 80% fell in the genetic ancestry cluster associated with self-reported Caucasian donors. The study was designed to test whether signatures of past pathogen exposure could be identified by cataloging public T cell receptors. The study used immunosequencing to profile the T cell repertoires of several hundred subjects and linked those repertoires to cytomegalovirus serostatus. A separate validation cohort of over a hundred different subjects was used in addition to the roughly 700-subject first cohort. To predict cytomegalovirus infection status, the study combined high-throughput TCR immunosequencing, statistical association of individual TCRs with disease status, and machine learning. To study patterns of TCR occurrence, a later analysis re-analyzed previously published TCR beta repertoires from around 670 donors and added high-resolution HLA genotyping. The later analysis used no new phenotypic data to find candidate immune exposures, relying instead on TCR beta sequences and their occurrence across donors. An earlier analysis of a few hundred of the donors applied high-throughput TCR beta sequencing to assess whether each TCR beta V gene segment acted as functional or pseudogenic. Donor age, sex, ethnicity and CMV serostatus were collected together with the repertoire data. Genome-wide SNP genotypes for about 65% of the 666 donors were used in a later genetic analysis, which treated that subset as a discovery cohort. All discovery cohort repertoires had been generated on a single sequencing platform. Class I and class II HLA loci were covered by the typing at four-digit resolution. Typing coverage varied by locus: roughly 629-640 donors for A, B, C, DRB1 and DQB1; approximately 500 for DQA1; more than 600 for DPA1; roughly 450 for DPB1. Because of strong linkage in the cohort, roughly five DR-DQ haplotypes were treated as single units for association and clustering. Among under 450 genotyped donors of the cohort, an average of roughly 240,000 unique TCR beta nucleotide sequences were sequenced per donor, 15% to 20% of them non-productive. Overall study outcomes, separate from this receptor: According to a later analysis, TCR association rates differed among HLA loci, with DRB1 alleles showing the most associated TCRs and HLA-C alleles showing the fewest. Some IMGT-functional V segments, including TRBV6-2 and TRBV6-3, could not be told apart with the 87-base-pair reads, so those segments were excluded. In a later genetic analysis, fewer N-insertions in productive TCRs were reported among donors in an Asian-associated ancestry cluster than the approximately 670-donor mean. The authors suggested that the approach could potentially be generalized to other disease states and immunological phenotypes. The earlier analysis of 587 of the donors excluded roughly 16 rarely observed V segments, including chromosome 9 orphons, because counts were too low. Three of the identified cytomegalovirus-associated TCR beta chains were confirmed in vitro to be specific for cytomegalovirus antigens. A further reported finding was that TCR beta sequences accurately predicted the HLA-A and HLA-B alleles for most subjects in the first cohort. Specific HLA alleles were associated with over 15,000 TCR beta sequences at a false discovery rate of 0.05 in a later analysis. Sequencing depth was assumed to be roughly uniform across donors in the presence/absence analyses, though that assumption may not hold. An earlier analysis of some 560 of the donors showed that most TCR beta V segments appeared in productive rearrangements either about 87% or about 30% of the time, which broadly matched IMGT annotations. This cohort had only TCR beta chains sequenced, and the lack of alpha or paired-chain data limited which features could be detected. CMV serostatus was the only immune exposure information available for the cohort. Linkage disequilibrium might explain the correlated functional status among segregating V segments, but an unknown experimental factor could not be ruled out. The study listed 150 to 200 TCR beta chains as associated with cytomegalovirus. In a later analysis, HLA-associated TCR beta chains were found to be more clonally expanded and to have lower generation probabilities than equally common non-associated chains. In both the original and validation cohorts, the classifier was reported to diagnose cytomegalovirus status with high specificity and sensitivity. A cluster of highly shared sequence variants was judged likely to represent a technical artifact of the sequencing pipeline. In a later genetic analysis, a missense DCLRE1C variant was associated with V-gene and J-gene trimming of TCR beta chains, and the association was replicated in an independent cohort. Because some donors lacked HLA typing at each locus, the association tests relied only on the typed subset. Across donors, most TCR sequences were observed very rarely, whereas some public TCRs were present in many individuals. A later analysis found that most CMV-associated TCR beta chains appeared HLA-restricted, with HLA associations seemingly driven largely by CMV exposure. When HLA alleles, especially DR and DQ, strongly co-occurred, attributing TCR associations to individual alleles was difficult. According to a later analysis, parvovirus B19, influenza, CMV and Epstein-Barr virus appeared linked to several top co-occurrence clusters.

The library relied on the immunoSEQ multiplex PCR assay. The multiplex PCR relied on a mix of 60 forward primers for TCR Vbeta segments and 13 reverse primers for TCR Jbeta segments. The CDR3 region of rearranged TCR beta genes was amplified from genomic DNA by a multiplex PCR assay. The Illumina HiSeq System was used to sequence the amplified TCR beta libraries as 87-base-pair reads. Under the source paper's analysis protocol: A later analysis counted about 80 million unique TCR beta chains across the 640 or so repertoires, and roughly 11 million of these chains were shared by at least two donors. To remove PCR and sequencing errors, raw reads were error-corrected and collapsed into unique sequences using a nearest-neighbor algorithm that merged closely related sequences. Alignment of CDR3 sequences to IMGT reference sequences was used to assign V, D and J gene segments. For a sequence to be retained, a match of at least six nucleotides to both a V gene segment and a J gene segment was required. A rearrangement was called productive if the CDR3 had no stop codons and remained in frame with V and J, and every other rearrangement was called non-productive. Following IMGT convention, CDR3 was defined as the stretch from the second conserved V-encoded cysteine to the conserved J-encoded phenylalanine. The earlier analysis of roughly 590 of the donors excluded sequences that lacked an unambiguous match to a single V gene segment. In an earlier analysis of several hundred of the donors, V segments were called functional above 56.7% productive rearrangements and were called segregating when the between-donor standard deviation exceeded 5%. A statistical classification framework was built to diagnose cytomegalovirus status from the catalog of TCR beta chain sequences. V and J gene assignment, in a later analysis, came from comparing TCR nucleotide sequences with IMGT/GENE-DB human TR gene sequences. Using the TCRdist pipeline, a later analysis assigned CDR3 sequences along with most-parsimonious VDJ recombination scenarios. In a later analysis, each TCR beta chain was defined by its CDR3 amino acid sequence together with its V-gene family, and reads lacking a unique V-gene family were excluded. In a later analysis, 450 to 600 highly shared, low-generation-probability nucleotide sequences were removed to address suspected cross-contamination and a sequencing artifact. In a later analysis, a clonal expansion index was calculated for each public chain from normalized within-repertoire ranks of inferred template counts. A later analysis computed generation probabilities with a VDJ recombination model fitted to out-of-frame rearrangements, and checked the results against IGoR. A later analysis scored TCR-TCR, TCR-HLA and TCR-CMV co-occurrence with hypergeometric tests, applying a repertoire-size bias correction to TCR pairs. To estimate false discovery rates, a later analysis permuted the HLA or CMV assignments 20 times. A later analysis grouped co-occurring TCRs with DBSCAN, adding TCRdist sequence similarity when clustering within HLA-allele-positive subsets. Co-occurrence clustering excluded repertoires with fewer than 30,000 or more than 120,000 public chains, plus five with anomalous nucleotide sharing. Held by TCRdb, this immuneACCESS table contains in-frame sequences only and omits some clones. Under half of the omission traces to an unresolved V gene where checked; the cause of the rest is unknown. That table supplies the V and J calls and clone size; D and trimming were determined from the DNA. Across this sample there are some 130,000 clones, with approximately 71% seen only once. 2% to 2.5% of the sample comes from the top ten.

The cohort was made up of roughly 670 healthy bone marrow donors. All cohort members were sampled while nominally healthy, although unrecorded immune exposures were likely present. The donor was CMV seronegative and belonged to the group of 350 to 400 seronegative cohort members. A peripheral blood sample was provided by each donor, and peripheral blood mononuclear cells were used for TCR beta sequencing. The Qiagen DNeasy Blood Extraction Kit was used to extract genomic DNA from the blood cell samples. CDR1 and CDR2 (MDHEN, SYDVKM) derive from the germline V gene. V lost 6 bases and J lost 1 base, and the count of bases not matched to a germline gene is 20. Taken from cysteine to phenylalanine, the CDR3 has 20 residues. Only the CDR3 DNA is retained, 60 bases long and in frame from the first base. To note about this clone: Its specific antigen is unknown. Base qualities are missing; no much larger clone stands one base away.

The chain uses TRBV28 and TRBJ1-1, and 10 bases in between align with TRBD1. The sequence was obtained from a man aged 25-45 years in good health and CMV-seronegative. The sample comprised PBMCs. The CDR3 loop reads CASSPDRGLAGGRRNTEAFF. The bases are TGTGCCAGCAGCCCCGACAGGGGGCTTGCGGGTGGGAGGCGGAACACTGAAGCTTTCTTT.